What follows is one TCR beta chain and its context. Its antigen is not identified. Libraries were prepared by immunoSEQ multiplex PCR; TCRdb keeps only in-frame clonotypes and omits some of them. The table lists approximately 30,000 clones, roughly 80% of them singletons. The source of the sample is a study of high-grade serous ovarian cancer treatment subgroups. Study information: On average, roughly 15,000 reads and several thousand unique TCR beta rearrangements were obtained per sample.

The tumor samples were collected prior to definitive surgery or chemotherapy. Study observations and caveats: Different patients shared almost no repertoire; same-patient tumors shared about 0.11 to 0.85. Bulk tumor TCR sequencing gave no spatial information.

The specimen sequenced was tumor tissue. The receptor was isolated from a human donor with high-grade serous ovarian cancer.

CDR3 protein: CASSFQTGGNEQFF. The CDR3 bases are TGCGCCAGCAGCTTCCAGACAGGGGGCAATGAGCAGTTCTTC. The gene calls are TRBV5-1 and TRBJ2-1, with 9 positions matching TRBD1. This CDR3 spans 14 amino acids. Losses at the gene ends were 2 bases for V and 6 bases for J; bases not matched to a gene: 3. Germline assignment: CDR1 SGHRS and CDR2 YFSETQ.